The 5 T cell receptor beta chains presented below share a single source sample, sequenced in a study of cytomegalovirus exposure and HLA in healthy donors. Vbeta (60) and Jbeta (13) primers were used in the PCR. Clones were sequenced by immunoSEQ multiplex PCR, and TCRdb holds only the in-frame ones, with some missing. The profile shows about 150,000 clones, about 79% of them singletons. The sample comprised PBMCs. These receptors all stem from a woman aged 25 to 39 in good health and CMV-seronegative.

This chain connects TRBV7-8 to TRBJ1-1; 7 nucleotides match TRBD1. The CDR3 extends over 15 amino acids. The J segment lost 2 bases and the V segment lost 2 bases, leaving 5 bases of the junction unmatched. The germline V gene has CDR1 SGHVS and CDR2 FQNEAQ. The CDR3 DNA is TGTGCCAGCAGCTTACCCGGGACAGCAAACACTGAAGCTTTCTTT. Translated: CASSLPGTANTEAFF.

This chain's CDR3 is CSALDRVPYEQYF. DNA of the CDR3: TGCAGCGCCCTGGACAGGGTTCCCTACGAGCAGTACTTC. V and J are TRBV29-1 and TRBJ2-7; 8 bases line up with TRBD1. The CDR3 is made up of 13 amino acids. Germline V gene data show CDR1 as SQVTM and CDR2 as ANQGSEA. Unmatched junction bases numbered 7, after V lost 7 bases and J lost 2 bases.

The chain carries TRBV9 and TRBJ1-3, with 8 bases lining up with TRBD1. V lost 3 bases and J lost 4; bases outside the gene matches: 6. This CDR3 is built from 15 residues. CDR1 and CDR2 from the germline V gene are SGDLS and YYNGEE. The CDR3 loop reads CASSASGGFGNTIYF. The CDR3, as DNA: TGTGCCAGCAGCGCCTCAGGGGGCTTCGGAAACACCATATATTTT.

The rearrangement joins TRBV6-5 to TRBJ2-2; D is perhaps TRBD1 (5 bases). Germline CDR1 is MNHEY and CDR2 is SVGAGI. The CDR3 consists of 12 residues. Trimming left V 8 bases short and J 7 bases short, with 11 bases between. CDR3 protein: CASRQTHGELFF. Written as DNA, the CDR3 is TGTGCCAGCCGACAGACTCACGGGGAGCTGTTTTTT.

To note about this clone: A read error may produce the germline difference seen at one junction end. The rearrangement links TRBV7-7 to TRBJ2-5; 9 nucleotides agree with TRBD1. Per the germline V gene, CDR1 is SSHAT and CDR2 is FNYEAQ (reference sequence). This CDR3 is built from 17 residues. The CDR3 loop is CASSSGSGTGLRETQYF. CDR3 DNA sequence: TGTGCTAGCAGTTCGGGTTCCGGGACAGGGTTGCGGGAGACCCAGTACTTC. Based on the CDR3 plus reference TRBV7-7 and TRBJ2-5, the full variable domain is GAGVSQSPRYKVTKRGQDVTLRCDPISSHATLYWYQQALGQGPEFLTYFNYEAQPDKSGLPSDRFSAERPEGSISTLTIQRTEQRDSAMYRCASSSGSGTGLRETQYFGPGTRLLVL.